These 26 T cell receptor beta chains were all obtained from the same sample, sequenced in a study of blood T cell repertoires in COVID-19. Assay: immunoSEQ multiplex PCR; the TCRdb copy retains only in-frame clones and omits some. The sample includes about 81,000 clones, approximately 82% of them seen just once. The source material was peripheral blood. These receptors were obtained from a man in his fifties or sixties with acute or convalescent COVID-19.

This chain connects TRBV3-1 (or the pseudogene TRBV3-2) to TRBJ2-5, with D perhaps TRBD1 (6 bases). Trimming pared 5 bases from V and 5 bases from J, leaving 15 bases between. CDR3 length: 14 amino acids. Germline V CDR1 and CDR2: LGHDT, YNNKEL (reference sequence). The CDR3 loop is CASSSRAQGETQYF. CDR3 DNA sequence: TGTGCCAGCAGCTCAAGAGCCCAGGGGGAGACCCAGTACTTC.

The chain recombines TRBV16 with TRBJ1-1, with D maybe TRBD1 (6 bases). The V end was cut by 1 base, the J end by 7 bases, with 13 bases between. This CDR3 contains 14 residues. Looked up from germline, CDR1 is KGHSY and CDR2 is FQNENV. CDR3 nucleotide sequence: TGTGCCAGCAGCCAATACAGGGTTGGGATTGAAGCTTTCTTT. Translation gives CASSQYRVGIEAFF.

The V and J genes are TRBV30 and TRBJ1-1, with D possibly being TRBD1 (6 bases). This CDR3 has 13 amino acids. V gave up 5 bases and J gave up 1 base, with 11 bases separating them. CDR1 and CDR2 (germline): GTSNPN, SVGIG (reference sequence). The CDR3 loop is CAWSGQPNTEAFF. The CDR3 DNA follows: TGTGCCTGGTCTGGACAGCCGAACACTGAAGCTTTCTTT. Combining the CDR3 with reference TRBV30 and TRBJ1-1 gives the whole variable domain SQTIHQWPATLVQPVGSPLSLECTVEGTSNPNLYWYRQAAGRGLQLLFYSVGIGQISSEVPQNLSASRPQDRQFILSSKKLLLSDSGFYLCAWSGQPNTEAFFGQGTRLTVV.

J is TRBJ2-7 and V is TRBV5-1; the D gene is possibly TRBD1 (6 bases). The CDR3 length is 15 residues. Germline-derived CDR1 and CDR2 are SGHRS and YFSETQ. Between the trimmed V and J ends, which lost 4 bases and 2 bases, there was a span of 16 bases. The CDR3 loop reads CASSLMQGSAYEQYF. The CDR3 coding sequence is TGCGCCAGCAGCCTGATGCAGGGGAGCGCCTACGAGCAGTACTTC.

The chain links TRBV19 to TRBJ1-3; TRBD1 agrees at 9 bases. The CDR3 consists of 14 residues. With 6 bases clipped from V and 4 bases from J, the junction kept 4 bases outside the gene matches. Germline V gene data show CDR1 as LNHDA and CDR2 as SQIVND (reference sequence). The CDR3 DNA sequence: TGTGCCAGTAGGGACAGGGGACGGGGAAACACCATATATTTT. Protein sequence: CASRDRGRGNTIYF.

The rearrangement links TRBV15 to TRBJ2-5, with a possible D match to TRBD2 (5 bases). Germline CDR1 is LNHNV and CDR2 is YYDKDF (reference sequence). V dropped 0 bases and J dropped 4 bases, with 12 bases sitting between them. This CDR3 has 15 residues. DNA of the CDR3: TGTGCCACCAGCAGAGATATACGGGAAACAGAGACCCAGTACTTC. Its protein product is CATSRDIRETETQYF. Combining the CDR3 with reference TRBV15 and TRBJ2-5 gives the whole variable domain DAMVIQNPRYQVTQFGKPVTLSCSQTLNHNVMYWYQQKSSQAPKLLFHYYDKDFNNEADTPDNFQSRRPNTSFCFLDIRSPGLGDTAMYLCATSRDIRETETQYFGPGTRLLVL.

The rearrangement links TRBV2 to TRBJ2-7; D is perhaps TRBD1 (6 bases). The CDR3 is 11 amino acids. The V gene's germline CDR1 is SNHLY and CDR2 FYNNEI. V lost 3 bases and J 12 bases, leaving 12 bases between the germline ends. Here the CDR3 DNA reads TGTGCCAGCAGTGAGAATAGGGGGTTGTACTTC. Residues: CASSENRGLYF.

This chain links TRBV19 with TRBJ1-4; D gene ambiguous. V lost 6 bases to trimming and J lost 0 bases, with 11 bases between them. Germline-derived CDR1 and CDR2 are LNHDA and SQIVND (reference sequence). This CDR3 region has 15 residues. The CDR3 region has the DNA TGTGCCAGTAGAGGACTAACTGCAACTAATGAAAAACTGTTTTTT. Its protein product is CASRGLTATNEKLFF.

The gene calls are TRBV11-2 and TRBJ1-1; D call uncertain. The CDR3 has 13 amino acids. Deletions cut 3 bases from V and 6 bases from J, with 11 bases between. The V gene's germline CDR1 is SGHAT and CDR2 FQNNGV. The CDR3 sequence is CASSFTGTPEAFF. DNA for the CDR3: TGTGCCAGCAGCTTCACTGGTACCCCTGAAGCTTTCTTT.

The V call is TRBV5-1, the J call TRBJ1-4; D perhaps matches TRBD1 (6 bases). The CDR3 has 14 residues. With 4 bases removed from V and 5 bases from J, the gap between germline ends came to 12 bases. Germline CDR1 and CDR2: SGHRS and YFSETQ. As DNA, the CDR3 is TGCGCCAGCAGCCCCGGACAGAGCAATGAAAAACTGTTTTTT. The encoded protein is CASSPGQSNEKLFF.

This clone was seen a single time. The chain uses TRBV5-4 and TRBJ2-7; 10 bases align to TRBD2. The J segment lost 5 bases and the V segment lost 4 bases, leaving 3 bases of the junction unmatched. CDR1 is SGHNT, CDR2 YYREEE, per germline (reference sequence). The CDR3 is 13 amino acids. The CDR3 bases are TGTGCCAGCAGCCTTCTAGCGGGAGACGAGCAGTACTTC. It specifies CASSLLAGDEQYF.

This clone was counted a single time. The CDR3 reads CASSQDHPRDEQFF. The DNA of the CDR3 is TGCGCCAGCAGCCAGGACCACCCGAGGGATGAGCAGTTCTTC. The rearrangement joins TRBV4-3 to TRBJ2-1, with D tentatively TRBD2 (5 bases). This CDR3 spans 14 amino acids. Between the trimmed V and J ends, which lost 3 bases and 8 bases, there was a span of 14 bases. CDR1 is LGHNA and CDR2 is YSLEER in the germline V gene.

This clone was seen a single time. The rearrangement uses TRBV4-3 and TRBJ2-1; 11 positions match TRBD2. Germline V CDR1 and CDR2: LGHNA, YSLEER. The CDR3 sequence is 17 residues long. The trim removed 0 bases at V and 9 bases at J, leaving 10 bases unmatched. The CDR3 protein is CASSQEMTSGVLGEQFF. CDR3 nucleotides: TGCGCCAGCAGCCAAGAAATGACTAGCGGGGTTTTGGGTGAGCAGTTCTTC.

V usage is TRBV9 and J usage is TRBJ1-6; 10 bases align to TRBD1. The CDR3 extends over 14 amino acids. The V gene's germline CDR1 is SGDLS and CDR2 YYNGEE. J lost 12 bases, V lost 5 bases, and 8 bases had no gene match. The CDR3 coding sequence is TGTGCCAGCAGAGCCGGGACAGGGGTTGGACCCCTCCACTTT. It translates to CASRAGTGVGPLHF.

Here the CDR3 reads CATSDLLAGGDNEQFF. The CDR3 region has the DNA TGTGCCACCAGTGATTTACTAGCGGGGGGTGACAATGAGCAGTTCTTC. The chain has TRBV24-1 and TRBJ2-1; TRBD2 aligns across 12 bases. The CDR3 covers 16 residues. CDR1 KGHDR and CDR2 SFDVKD come from the germline V gene. With 1 base clipped from V and 5 bases from J, the junction kept 2 bases outside the gene matches.

The chain carries TRBV6-1 and TRBJ2-5, with TRBD2 matching 11 bases. Germline CDR1 is MNHNS and CDR2 is SASEGT. This CDR3 is built from 18 residues. Trimming removed 3 bases from V and 9 bases from J; junction bases left unmatched: 18. The CDR3 region has the DNA TGTGCCAGCAGTGAGCTAGTTAGTAGCGGGGGGGCGATTAGGGCCCAGTACTTC. Translation: CASSELVSSGGAIRAQYF.

CDR3 bases: TGTGCCAGCACGCCTACCGTGGAGGGGAGAAGTGGCTACACCTTC. Its translation: CASTPTVEGRSGYTF. V is TRBV6-6 and J is TRBJ1-2; possible D gene TRBD1, 5 bases. V was pared by 7 bases and J by 7 bases, with 22 bases between. CDR1 is MNHNY and CDR2 is SVGAGI in the germline V gene (reference sequence). The CDR3 contains 15 residues.

The chain links TRBV9 to TRBJ2-5, with D uncertain. Germline CDR1 and CDR2: SGDLS and YYNGEE. V was trimmed by 0 bases and J by 1 base, leaving 7 bases between them. The CDR3 covers 14 residues. The CDR3 region has the DNA TGTGCCAGCAGCGTAGACTTCGCCCAAGAGACCCAGTACTTC. It is translated as CASSVDFAQETQYF.

This clone was seen just once. Written as DNA, the CDR3 is TGCGCCAGCTTAGTCTTACGGACTAACTCCTACAATGAGCAGTTCTTC. This codes for CASLVLRTNSYNEQFF. The genes are TRBV10-1 and TRBJ2-1, with D possibly TRBD2 on 6 matching bases. This CDR3 is built from 16 residues. Germline V gives CDR1 WNHNN, CDR2 SYGVQD (reference sequence). V lost 8 bases and J lost 0, with 17 bases in between.

Comment on this clone: At one boundary the junction diverges from the germline segment, which might be a read error. This chain joins TRBV3-1 (or the pseudogene TRBV3-2) and TRBJ2-7; 8 nucleotides agree with TRBD2. The germline V gene encodes CDR1 LGHDT and CDR2 YNNKEL (reference sequence). The length of the CDR3 is 12 residues. The CDR3 sequence: CASSRSGGRFDF. The CDR3 nucleotides are TGTGCCAGCAGCCGAAGTGGCGGGAGGTTTGACTTC.

The rearrangement uses TRBV7-9 and TRBJ1-5; 7 nucleotides line up with TRBD1. Germline-derived CDR1 and CDR2 are SEHNR and FQNEAQ (reference sequence). CDR3 length: 15 amino acids. V lost 5 bases and J lost 0; bases outside the gene matches: 4. DNA of the CDR3: TGTGCCAGCAGCCAGACAGGGTATAGCAATCAGCCCCAGCATTTT. Protein: CASSQTGYSNQPQHF.

This clone was seen a handful of times. This chain connects TRBV14 to TRBJ2-7; the match to TRBD2 covers 10 bases. The V gene's germline CDR1 is SGHDN and CDR2 FVKESK. V dropped 6 bases and J dropped 4; count of bases not matched to a gene: 9. This CDR3 is built from 15 residues. The CDR3 loop reads CASSRSGTSDYEQYF. CDR3 in DNA: TGTGCCAGCAGTCGAAGTGGGACTAGCGATTACGAGCAGTACTTC. The full variable domain, in which reference TRBV14 and TRBJ2-7 provide the parts outside the CDR3, is EAGVTQFPSHSVIEKGQTVTLRCDPISGHDNLYWYRRVMGKEIKFLLHFVKESKQDESGMPNNRFLAERTGGTYSTLKVQPAELEDSGVYFCASSRSGTSDYEQYFGPGTRLTVT.

This chain connects TRBV28 to TRBJ2-7; TRBD1 matches at 12 bases. The J segment lost 6 bases and the V segment lost 2 bases, leaving 11 bases of the junction unmatched. Germline V gene data show CDR1 as MDHEN and CDR2 as SYDVKM. This CDR3 is 17 amino acids long. The CDR3 here is CASSLPGPGQGASEQYF. The CDR3 DNA is TGTGCCAGCAGTTTACCAGGACCGGGACAGGGGGCAAGCGAGCAGTACTTC. The entire variable domain, with the rest obtained from reference TRBV28 and TRBJ2-7, is as follows: DVKVTQSSRYLVKRTGEKVFLECVQDMDHENMFWYRQDPGLGLRLIYFSYDVKMKEKGDIPEGYSVSREKKERFSLILESASTNQTSMYLCASSLPGPGQGASEQYFGPGTRLTVT.

The V and J genes are TRBV9 and TRBJ1-2, with 8 bases matching TRBD1. The CDR3 is made up of 16 amino acids. Germline CDR1 and CDR2: SGDLS and YYNGEE. J lost 4 bases, V lost 4 bases, and 12 bases had no gene match. Written as DNA, the CDR3 is TGTGCCAGCAGCCCCTCTACCAGGGGGCGCGCCTATGGCTACACCTTC. Translating gives CASSPSTRGRAYGYTF.

The chain carries TRBV2 and TRBJ2-5; D remains unclear. The CDR3 covers 12 residues. CDR1 SNHLY and CDR2 FYNNEI come from the germline V gene. V lost 4 bases, J lost 5 bases, and 8 bases lay in between. CDR3 nucleotide sequence: TGTGCCAGCAGTGTTAGGCGGGAGACCCAGTACTTC. Amino acids: CASSVRRETQYF.

Details on this clone: Other DNA variants within this sample encode the same CDR3. The chain has TRBV28 and TRBJ1-4; TRBD1 might be the D (5 bases). The germline gives CDR1 MDHEN, CDR2 SYDVKM. V was shortened by 5 bases and J by 2 bases, with 9 bases between the two germline ends. The CDR3 is made up of 14 amino acids. The CDR3 here is CASSTGGTNEKLFF. The CDR3, as DNA: TGTGCCAGCAGTACAGGTGGGACTAATGAAAAACTGTTTTTT.